Listed below are T cell receptor beta chains from one sample, sequenced in a study of shared clonotypes between healthy human individuals. TCRdb's table, derived via immunoSEQ multiplex PCR, lists solely in-frame clones and lacks some. Found here are 330,000 or so clones, less than 85% of them singletons; the top ten hold 9% to 12%. Sample: memory CD4+ T cells sorted from blood. The receptors here all came from a man in his thirties or forties in good health. Both conserved end residues are part of each CDR3. D genes are given only for firm matches. Clone sizes are given selectively: once, few, many, or a class where the clone is expanded.

- TRBJ2-1 TRBV11-2 once TGTGCCAGCAGCTTAGAACGGACTCACTACAATGAGCAGTTCTTC CASSLERTHYNEQFF
- TRBJ2-6 TRBV30 - TGTGCCTGGAGTGTTGGTGGGGCCAACGTCCTGACTTTC CAWSVGGANVLTF
TRBD2 TRBJ2-5 TRBV6-6 once TGTGCCAGCAGTTGGGGACTAGCGGGAGTCGGGGAGACCCAGTACTTC CASSWGLAGVGETQYF
- TRBJ2-7 TRBV6-6 - TGTGCCAGCGGGGGGGTGGACAGGGCCAACGAGCAGTACTTC CASGGVDRANEQYF
- TRBJ1-2 TRBV7-2 - TGTGCCAGCAGCACCTCTAGCTCCTATGGCTACACCTTC CASSTSSSYGYTF
- TRBJ2-7 TRBV11-1 - TGTGCCAGCAGCTCCCCGGGGAGGGAGCAGTACTTC CASSSPGREQYF
TRBD2 TRBJ2-1 TRBV7-2 - TGTGCCAGCAGCTTAGGGCTAGCGGGACTAAATGAGCAGTTCTTC CASSLGLAGLNEQFF
TRBD2 TRBJ2-7 TRBV6-5 once TGTGCCAGCAGTACGCGCGGGAGGGGCTCCTACGAGCAGTACTTC CASSTRGRGSYEQYF
- TRBJ1-1 TRBV27 - TGTGCCAGCAGTTTAACAGGGATTGCAGGGACTGAAGCTTTCTTT CASSLTGIAGTEAFF
- TRBJ2-1 TRBV7-8 - TGTGCCAGCAGCTTAGTGGACGCCTTCAATGAGCAGTTCTTC CASSLVDAFNEQFF
- TRBJ2-3 TRBV27 once TGTGCCAGCAGTCCGTCTAGCACAGATACGCAGTATTTT CASSPSSTDTQYF
- TRBJ2-1 TRBV2 - TGTGCCAGCTCCGGGGTTGGGTGGGGCGAGCAGTTCTTC CASSGVGWGEQFF
TRBD2 TRBJ2-3 TRBV25-1 - TGTGCCAGCAGTAAAGGAGCTAGCGGGAGGACGGGTACGCAGTATTTT CASSKGASGRTGTQYF
- TRBJ2-2 TRBV28 - TGTGCCAGCAGTTTATTGTTCGGACAGATAAACACCGGGGAGCTGTTTTTT CASSLLFGQINTGELFF
- TRBJ2-3 TRBV25-1 - TGTGCCAGCAGTGGGCCCCCAATGGGGTCGCGGCCAGATACGCAGTATTTT CASSGPPMGSRPDTQYF
- TRBJ2-7 TRBV9 - TGTGCCAGCAGCGCCAAGGGCGGTAGGGAGTACTTC CASSAKGGREYF
- TRBJ1-1 TRBV30 - TGTGCCTGGAGTGTACCTAACACTGAAGCTTTCTTT CAWSVPNTEAFF
- TRBJ2-5 TRBV7-2 few TGTGCCAGCAGCTTAGTGGTAGCCTGGGAGACCCAGTACTTC CASSLVVAWETQYF